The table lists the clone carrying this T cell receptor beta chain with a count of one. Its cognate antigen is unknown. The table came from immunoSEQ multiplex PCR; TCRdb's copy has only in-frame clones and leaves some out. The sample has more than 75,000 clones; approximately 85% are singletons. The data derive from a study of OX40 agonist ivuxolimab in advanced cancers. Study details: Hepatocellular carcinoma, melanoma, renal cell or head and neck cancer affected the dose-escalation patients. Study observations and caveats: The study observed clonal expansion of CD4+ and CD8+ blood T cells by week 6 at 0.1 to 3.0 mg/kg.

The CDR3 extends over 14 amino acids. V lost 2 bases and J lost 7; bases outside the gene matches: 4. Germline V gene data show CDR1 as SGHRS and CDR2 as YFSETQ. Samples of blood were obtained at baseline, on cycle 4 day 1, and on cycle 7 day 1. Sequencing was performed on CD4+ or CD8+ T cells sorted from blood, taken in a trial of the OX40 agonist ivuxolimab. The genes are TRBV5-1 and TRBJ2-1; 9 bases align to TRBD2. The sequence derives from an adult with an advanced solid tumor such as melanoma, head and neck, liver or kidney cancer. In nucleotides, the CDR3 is TGCGCCAGCAGCTTCGGCGGGAGGGTTAATGAGCAGTTCTTC. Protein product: CASSFGGRVNEQFF. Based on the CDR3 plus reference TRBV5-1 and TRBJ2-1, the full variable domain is KAGVTQTPRYLIKTRGQQVTLSCSPISGHRSVSWYQQTPGQGLQFLFEYFSETQRNKGNFPGRFSGRQFSNSRSEMNVSTLELGDSALYLCASSFGGRVNEQFFGPGTRLTVL.